The 13 T cell receptor beta chains listed next were all sequenced from one sample in a study of molecular identifiers for immune sequencing clone quantification (dated 2018 in TCRdb). Libraries were prepared through PCR. TCRdb shows the sequencer as Illumina HiSeq 4000. TCRdb passed the public sequencing reads through fastp at Q25 and MiXCR, retaining productive beta sequences. Rows merge per CDR3 protein into single entries with the most common DNA and genes. Here the sample has about half a million distinct CDR3 sequences; about 22% occur a single time. The ten most abundant clones make up around 0.86% of the sample. The source material was naive CD8+ T cells from blood, with Jurkat cell RNA spiked in. In the paper's terms, the cell subset or site label means: FACS-sorted CD8+CD4-CCR7+CD45RA+ naive T cells. The receptors derive from a human donor in good health. Some libraries in this study had Jurkat cell RNA spiked in.

V and J are TRBV6-2 or TRBV6-3 and TRBJ2-2, with 7 bases matching TRBD1. This CDR3 is 17 amino acids long. V shed 5 bases, J shed 1 base, and the junction held 10 bases outside the gene matches. Germline-derived CDR1 and CDR2 are MNHEY and SVGEGT. CDR3 region: CASSRDSETQNTGELFF. In DNA, the CDR3 is TGTGCCAGCAGTCGGGACAGCGAAACTCAGAACACCGGGGAGCTGTTTTTT.

There are many counts of this clonotype. This chain joins TRBV6-5 and TRBJ2-7, with TRBD1 identical over 7 bases. V shed 4 bases, J shed 5 bases, and the junction held 2 bases outside the gene matches. Germline assignment: CDR1 MNHEY and CDR2 SVGAGI. The CDR3 loop spans 12 amino acids. The CDR3, as DNA: TGTGCCAGCAGTTTTGGACAGGACGAGCAGTACTTC. It is translated as CASSFGQDEQYF.

On this clonotype itself: Sequence at one end of the junction differs from germline and may be a read error. The rearrangement links TRBV11-2 to TRBJ1-1; D unclear. Germline V gene lookup returns CDR1 SGHAT and CDR2 FQNNGV. CDR3 length: 12 amino acids. In DNA, the CDR3 is TGTGCCAGCAGCTTAGGTTTCGCTGAAGCTCTCTTT. This codes for CASSLGFAEALF.

The chain combines TRBV5-4 with TRBJ2-3; 12 bases are a match to TRBD2. The trim removed 3 bases at V and 3 bases at J, leaving 14 bases unmatched. Looked up from germline, CDR1 is SGHNT and CDR2 is YYREEE (reference sequence). The CDR3 runs 19 residues. The DNA for the CDR3 is TGTGCCAGCAGCTCCGACGACTACGGACTAGCGGGATTTACAGATACGCAGTATTTT. Amino acid sequence: CASSSDDYGLAGFTDTQYF. The whole variable domain, filled in from reference TRBV5-4 and TRBJ2-3, reads ETGVTQSPTHLIKTRGQQVTLRCSSQSGHNTVSWYQQALGQGPQFIFQYYREEENGRGNFPPRFSGLQFPNYSSELNVNALELDDSALYLCASSSDDYGLAGFTDTQYFGPGTRLTVL.

There are many counts of this clonotype. The rearrangement uses TRBV28 and TRBJ1-6; D may be TRBD1 (5 bases). CDR3 length: 14 amino acids. Germline V gene sequence: CDR1 MDHEN, CDR2 SYDVKM. Trimming took off 5 bases at V and 9 bases at J, with 14 bases between the two ends. In nucleotides, the CDR3 is TGTGCCAGCAGTAATGTCAGGGAAGGTTCACCCCTCCACTTT. Translation gives CASSNVREGSPLHF.

This clonotype was counted ten times or more. The rearrangement links TRBV14 to TRBJ1-1; D ambiguous. Germline V gene data show CDR1 as SGHDN and CDR2 as FVKESK. CDR3 size: 16 residues. Trimming removed 4 bases at V and 1 base at J, with 16 bases between. The CDR3 sequence: CASSPTLSRTNTEAFF. CDR3 nucleotide sequence: TGTGCCAGCAGCCCGACCTTGAGCAGGACGAACACTGAAGCTTTCTTT.

In the case of this clonotype: A much larger clonotype is one base distant, so this may be a read error. The V call is TRBV9, the J call TRBJ2-7; D not resolved. Germline V lookup: CDR1 SGDLS, CDR2 YYNGEE. V gave up 7 bases and J gave up 2 bases, with 22 bases separating them. The CDR3 has 16 amino acids. CDR3 amino acids: CASAGPSPRTPYEQYF. CDR3 in DNA: TGTGCCAGCGCCGGGCCGTCCCCGCGTACCCCCTACGAGCAGTACTTC.

At least ten counts were recorded for this clonotype. The chain combines TRBV6-6 with TRBJ2-5; no firm D call. V was cut by 10 bases and J by 5 bases, with 20 bases left in between. This CDR3 is 14 amino acids long. Germline CDR1 and CDR2: MNHNY and SVGAGI (reference sequence). CDR3 amino acids: CATTTPNAGETQYF. The CDR3 nucleotides read TGTGCCACCACAACCCCGAATGCCGGGGAGACCCAGTACTTC.

The chain combines TRBV6-2 or TRBV6-3 with TRBJ1-5; D is possibly TRBD1 (5 bases). Trimming left V 8 bases short and J 5 bases short, with 19 bases between. CDR1 and CDR2 from the germline V gene are MNHEY and SVGEGT. There are 15 residues in the CDR3. As DNA, the CDR3 is TGTGCCAGCTCCCCCCACTGGGAAGGGGATCAGCCCCAGCATTTT. Amino acids: CASSPHWEGDQPQHF.

This clonotype was observed many times. This chain links TRBV29-1 with TRBJ2-7; 11 bases match TRBD2. This CDR3 spans 12 amino acids. After removal of 4 bases from V and 5 bases from J, the junction contained 1 base not matched to a gene. Looked up from germline, CDR1 is SQVTM and CDR2 is ANQGSEA. The CDR3 nucleotides are TGCAGCGTTGCGGGACTAGCGGACGAGCAGTACTTC. The encoded protein is CSVAGLADEQYF.

This clonotype was observed a few times. The rearrangement joins TRBV7-9 to TRBJ2-1; TRBD2 agrees at 7 bases. V trimming: 2 bases; J trimming: 9 bases; junction bases outside the gene matches: 13. The CDR3 runs 16 residues. Germline CDR1 and CDR2: SEHNR and FQNEAQ (reference sequence). In DNA form, the CDR3 reads TGTGCCAGCAGCTTAATTCCGACGGGGGGAGTGGCTGAGCAGTTCTTC. This codes for CASSLIPTGGVAEQFF.

This clonotype was seen at least ten times. The chain recombines TRBV28 with TRBJ1-4, with unresolved D. Germline CDR1 and CDR2: MDHEN and SYDVKM. This CDR3 contains 13 residues. V lost 6 bases and J 4 bases, leaving 9 bases between the germline ends. Here the CDR3 reads CASRTNYNEKLFF. DNA of the CDR3: TGTGCCAGCAGAACGAACTATAATGAAAAACTGTTTTTT.

This clonotype has a handful of counts. V is TRBV19 and J is TRBJ2-7; 7 nucleotides line up with TRBD1. The germline V gene has CDR1 LNHDA and CDR2 SQIVND (reference sequence). J was trimmed by 2 bases and V by 6 bases; bases with no gene match: 4. The CDR3 spans 13 residues. The CDR3 loop is CASSTGVPYEQYF. The CDR3 coding sequence is TGTGCCAGTAGCACAGGGGTACCCTACGAGCAGTACTTC. Full variable domain (remainder filled in from reference TRBV19 and TRBJ2-7): DGGITQSPKYLFRKEGQNVTLSCEQNLNHDAMYWYRQDPGQGLRLIYYSQIVNDFQKGDIAEGYSVSREKKESFPLTVTSAQKNPTAFYLCASSTGVPYEQYFGPGTRLTVT.